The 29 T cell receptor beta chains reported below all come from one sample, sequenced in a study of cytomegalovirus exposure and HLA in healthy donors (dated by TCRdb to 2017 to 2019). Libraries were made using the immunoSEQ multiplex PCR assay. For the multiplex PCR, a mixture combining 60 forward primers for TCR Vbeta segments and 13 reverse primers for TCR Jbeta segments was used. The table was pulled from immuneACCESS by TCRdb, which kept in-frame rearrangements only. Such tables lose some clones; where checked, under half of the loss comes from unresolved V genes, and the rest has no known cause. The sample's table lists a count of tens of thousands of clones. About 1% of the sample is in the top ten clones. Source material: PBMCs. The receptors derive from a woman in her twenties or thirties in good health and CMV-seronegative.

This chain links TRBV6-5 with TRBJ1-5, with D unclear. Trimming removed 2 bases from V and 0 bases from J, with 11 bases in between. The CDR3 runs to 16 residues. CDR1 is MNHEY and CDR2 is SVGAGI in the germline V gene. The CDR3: CASSYQKPPSNQPQHF. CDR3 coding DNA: TGTGCCAGCAGTTACCAGAAACCCCCTAGCAATCAGCCCCAGCATTTT.

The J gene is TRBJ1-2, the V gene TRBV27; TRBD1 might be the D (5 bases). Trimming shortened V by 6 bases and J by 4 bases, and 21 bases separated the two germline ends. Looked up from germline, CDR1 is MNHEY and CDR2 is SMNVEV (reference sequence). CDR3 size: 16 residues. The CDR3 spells CASRRVGAGSSYGYTF. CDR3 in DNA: TGTGCCAGCAGGAGAGTAGGGGCCGGCTCGAGCTATGGCTACACCTTC.

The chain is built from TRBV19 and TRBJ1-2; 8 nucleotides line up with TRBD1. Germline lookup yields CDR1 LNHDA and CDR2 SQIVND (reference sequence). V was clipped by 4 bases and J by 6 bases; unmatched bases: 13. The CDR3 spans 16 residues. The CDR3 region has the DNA TGTGCCAGTAGTAATCGTGAGACAGGGGTAGTTGATGGCTACACCTTC. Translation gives CASSNRETGVVDGYTF. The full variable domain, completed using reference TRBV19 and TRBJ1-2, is DGGITQSPKYLFRKEGQNVTLSCEQNLNHDAMYWYRQDPGQGLRLIYYSQIVNDFQKGDIAEGYSVSREKKESFPLTVTSAQKNPTAFYLCASSNRETGVVDGYTFGSGTRLTVV.

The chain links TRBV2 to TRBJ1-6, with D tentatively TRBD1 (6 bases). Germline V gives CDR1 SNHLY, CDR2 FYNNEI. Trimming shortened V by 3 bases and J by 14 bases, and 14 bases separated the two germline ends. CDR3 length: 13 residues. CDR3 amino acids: CASSEGAPSALHF. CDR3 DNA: TGTGCCAGCAGTGAGGGGGCTCCGTCAGCCCTCCACTTT.

The CDR3 region is CASSFDRGDYGYTF. The CDR3 DNA sequence: TGTGCCAGCAGCTTCGACAGGGGAGACTATGGCTACACCTTC. The chain links TRBV6-1 to TRBJ1-2; TRBD1 agrees at 8 bases. Germline loops: CDR1 MNHNS, CDR2 SASEGT. J lost 3 bases, V lost 6 bases, and 6 bases had no gene match. This CDR3 has 14 amino acids.

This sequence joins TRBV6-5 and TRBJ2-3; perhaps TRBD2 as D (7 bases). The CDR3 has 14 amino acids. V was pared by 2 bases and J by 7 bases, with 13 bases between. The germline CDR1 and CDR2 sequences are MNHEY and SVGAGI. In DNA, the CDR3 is TGTGCCAGCAGTTACGGGGGGGCAGGGAATACGCAGTATTTT. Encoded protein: CASSYGGAGNTQYF.

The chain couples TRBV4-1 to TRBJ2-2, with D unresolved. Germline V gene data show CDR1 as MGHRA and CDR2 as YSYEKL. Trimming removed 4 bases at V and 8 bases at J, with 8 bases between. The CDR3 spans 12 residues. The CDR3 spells CASSRKAGELFF. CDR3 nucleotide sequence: TGCGCCAGCAGCCGTAAAGCAGGGGAGCTGTTTTTT.

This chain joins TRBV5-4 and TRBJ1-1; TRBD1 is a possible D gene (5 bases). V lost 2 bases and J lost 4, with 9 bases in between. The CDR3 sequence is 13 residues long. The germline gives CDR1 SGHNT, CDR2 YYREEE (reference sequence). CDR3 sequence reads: CASSFPGLTEAFF. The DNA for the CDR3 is TGTGCCAGCAGCTTTCCAGGGCTCACTGAAGCTTTCTTT.

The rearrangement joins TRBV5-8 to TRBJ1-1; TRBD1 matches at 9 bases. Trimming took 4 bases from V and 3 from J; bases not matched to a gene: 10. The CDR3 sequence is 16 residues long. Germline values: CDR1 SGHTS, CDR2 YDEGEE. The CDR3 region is CASSRDRDMGDTEAFF. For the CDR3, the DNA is TGTGCCAGCAGCCGGGACAGGGATATGGGAGACACTGAAGCTTTCTTT.

The CDR3 coding sequence is TGTGCCAGCAGCTTGGGGACAGTCGAGCAGTACTTC. Its translation is CASSLGTVEQYF. V and J are TRBV5-5 and TRBJ2-7; possible D gene TRBD1, 6 bases. Trimming stripped 0 bases from V and 6 bases from J, with 7 bases between. The CDR3 extends over 12 amino acids. In germline, CDR1 is SGHKS, CDR2 YYEKEE (reference sequence).

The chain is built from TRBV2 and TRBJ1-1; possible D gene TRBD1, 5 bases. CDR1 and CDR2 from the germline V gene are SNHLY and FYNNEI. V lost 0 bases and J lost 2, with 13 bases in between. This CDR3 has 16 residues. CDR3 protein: CASSEAGQLPNTEAFF. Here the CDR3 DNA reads TGTGCCAGCAGTGAAGCCGGACAACTACCCAACACTGAAGCTTTCTTT.

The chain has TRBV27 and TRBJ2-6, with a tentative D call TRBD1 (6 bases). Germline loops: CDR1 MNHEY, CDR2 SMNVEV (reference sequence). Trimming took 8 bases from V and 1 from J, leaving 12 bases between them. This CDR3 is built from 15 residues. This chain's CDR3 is CASEITGSGANVLTF. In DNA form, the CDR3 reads TGTGCCAGCGAAATTACAGGGTCTGGGGCCAACGTCCTGACTTTC.

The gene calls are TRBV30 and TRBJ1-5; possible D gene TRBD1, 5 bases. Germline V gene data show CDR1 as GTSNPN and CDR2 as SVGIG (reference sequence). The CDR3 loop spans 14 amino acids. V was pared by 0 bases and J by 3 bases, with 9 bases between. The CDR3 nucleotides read TGTGCCTGGAGTGTGGGGGGGAACAATCAGCCCCAGCATTTT. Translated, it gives CAWSVGGNNQPQHF.

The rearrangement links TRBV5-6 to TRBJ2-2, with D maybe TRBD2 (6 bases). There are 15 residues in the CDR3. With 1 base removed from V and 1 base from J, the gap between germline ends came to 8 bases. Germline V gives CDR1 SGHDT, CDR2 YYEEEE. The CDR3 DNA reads TGTGCCAGCAGCTTGTACGGGAGGAACACCGGGGAGCTGTTTTTT. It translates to CASSLYGRNTGELFF.

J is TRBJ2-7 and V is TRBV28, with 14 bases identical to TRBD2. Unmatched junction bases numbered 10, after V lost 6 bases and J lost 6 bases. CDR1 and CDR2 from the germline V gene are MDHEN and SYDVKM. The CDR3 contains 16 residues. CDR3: CASSLSTSGGALEQYF. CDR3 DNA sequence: TGTGCCAGCAGCCTATCGACTAGCGGGGGGGCGCTCGAGCAGTACTTC.

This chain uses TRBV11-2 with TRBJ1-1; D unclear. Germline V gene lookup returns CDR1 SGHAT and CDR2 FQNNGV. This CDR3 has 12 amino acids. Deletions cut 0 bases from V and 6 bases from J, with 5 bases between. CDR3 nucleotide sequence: TGTGCCAGCAGCTTAGAGGGAGCTGAAGCTTTCTTT. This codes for CASSLEGAEAFF.

CDR3 in DNA: TGTGCCTGGAGTGTGCTGGGGGGAGAGACCCAGTACTTC. Protein product: CAWSVLGGETQYF. This chain joins TRBV30 and TRBJ2-5; weak D call: TRBD2 (6 bases). Trimming left V 0 bases short and J 4 bases short, with 9 bases between. This CDR3 contains 13 residues. Germline lookup yields CDR1 GTSNPN and CDR2 SVGIG (reference sequence).

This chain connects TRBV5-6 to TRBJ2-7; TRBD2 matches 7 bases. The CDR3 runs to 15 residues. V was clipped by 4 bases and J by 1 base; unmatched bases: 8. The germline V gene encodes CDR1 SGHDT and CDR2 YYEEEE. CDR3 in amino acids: CASSISPGGSYEQYF. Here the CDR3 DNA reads TGTGCCAGCAGCATCTCCCCGGGGGGTTCCTACGAGCAGTACTTC.

DNA for the CDR3: TGTGCCTGGAGTTCCCACAGGGGCGGAAACACCATATATTTT. Translation gives CAWSSHRGGNTIYF. The chain uses TRBV30 and TRBJ1-3; 7 bases map to TRBD1. CDR3 length equals 14 residues. CDR1 is GTSNPN, CDR2 SVGIG, per germline (reference sequence). The V segment lost 2 bases and the J segment 4 bases; nucleotides outside the gene matches: 5.

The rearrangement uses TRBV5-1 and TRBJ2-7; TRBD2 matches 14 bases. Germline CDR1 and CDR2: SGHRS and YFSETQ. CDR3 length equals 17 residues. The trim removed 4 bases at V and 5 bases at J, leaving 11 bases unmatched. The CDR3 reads CASSPRLAGGSGDEQYF. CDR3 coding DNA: TGCGCCAGCAGCCCGCGACTAGCGGGAGGGTCGGGGGACGAGCAGTACTTC.

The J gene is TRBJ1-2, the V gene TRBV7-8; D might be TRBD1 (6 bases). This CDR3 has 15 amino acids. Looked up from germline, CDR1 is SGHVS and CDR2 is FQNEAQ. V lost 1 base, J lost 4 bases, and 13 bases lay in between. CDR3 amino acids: CASSLDPGDPYGYTF. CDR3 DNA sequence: TGTGCCAGCAGCTTAGACCCAGGGGATCCCTATGGCTACACCTTC.

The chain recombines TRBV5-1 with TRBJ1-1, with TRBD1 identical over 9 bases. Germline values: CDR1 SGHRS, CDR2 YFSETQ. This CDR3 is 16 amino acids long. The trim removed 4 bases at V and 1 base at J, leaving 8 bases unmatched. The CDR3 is CASSGTGTQTNTEAFF. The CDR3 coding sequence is TGCGCCAGCAGCGGGACAGGGACCCAGACGAACACTGAAGCTTTCTTT.

This chain's CDR3 is CASRPPGQGANTF. CDR3 coding DNA: TGCGCCAGCAGACCCCCGGGACAGGGGGCAAACACCTTC. The rearrangement links TRBV4-1 to TRBJ1-2; 12 bases are shared with TRBD1. CDR1 MGHRA and CDR2 YSYEKL come from the germline V gene. Germline trimming cut 6 bases from V and 12 bases from J; bases unmatched to any gene: 8. The CDR3 is made up of 13 amino acids.

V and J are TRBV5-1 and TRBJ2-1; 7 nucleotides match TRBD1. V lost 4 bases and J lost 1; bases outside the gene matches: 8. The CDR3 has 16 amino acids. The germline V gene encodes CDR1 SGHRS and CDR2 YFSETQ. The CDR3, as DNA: TGCGCCAGCAGCCCCCCGACAGGGAATTCCTACAATGAGCAGTTCTTC. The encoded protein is CASSPPTGNSYNEQFF. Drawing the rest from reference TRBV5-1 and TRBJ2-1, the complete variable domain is KAGVTQTPRYLIKTRGQQVTLSCSPISGHRSVSWYQQTPGQGLQFLFEYFSETQRNKGNFPGRFSGRQFSNSRSEMNVSTLELGDSALYLCASSPPTGNSYNEQFFGPGTRLTVL.

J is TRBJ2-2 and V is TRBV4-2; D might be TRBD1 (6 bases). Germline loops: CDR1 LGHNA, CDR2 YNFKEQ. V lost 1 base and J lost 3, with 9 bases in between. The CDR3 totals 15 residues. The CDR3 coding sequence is TGTGCCAGCAGCCAAGGACAGGAGTACACCGGGGAGCTGTTTTTT. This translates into CASSQGQEYTGELFF.

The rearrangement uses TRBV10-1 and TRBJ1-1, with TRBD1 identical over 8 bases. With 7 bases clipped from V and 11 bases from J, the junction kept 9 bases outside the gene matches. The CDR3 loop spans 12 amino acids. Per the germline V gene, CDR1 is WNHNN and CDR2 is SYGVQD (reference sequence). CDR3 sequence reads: CASKGQGNGAFF. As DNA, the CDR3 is TGCGCCAGCAAAGGACAGGGCAATGGGGCTTTCTTT.

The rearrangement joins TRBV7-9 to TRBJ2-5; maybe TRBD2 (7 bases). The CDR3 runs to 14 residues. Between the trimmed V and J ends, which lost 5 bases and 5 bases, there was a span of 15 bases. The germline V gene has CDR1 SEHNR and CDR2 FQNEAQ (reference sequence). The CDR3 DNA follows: TGTGCCAGCAGCCCTCTAGGGGGGGCCGAGACCCAGTACTTC. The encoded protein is CASSPLGGAETQYF.

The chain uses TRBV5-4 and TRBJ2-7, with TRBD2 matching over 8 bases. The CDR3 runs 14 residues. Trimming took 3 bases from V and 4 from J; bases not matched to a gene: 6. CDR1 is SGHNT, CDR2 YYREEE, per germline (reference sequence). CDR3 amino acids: CASSSAGEDYEQYF. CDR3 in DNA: TGTGCCAGCAGCTCAGCGGGAGAGGATTACGAGCAGTACTTC.

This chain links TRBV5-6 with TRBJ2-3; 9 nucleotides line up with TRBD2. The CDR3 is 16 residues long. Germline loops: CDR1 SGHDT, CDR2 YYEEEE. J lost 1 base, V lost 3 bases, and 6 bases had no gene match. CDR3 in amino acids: CASSSTGTSRTDTQYF. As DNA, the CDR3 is TGTGCCAGCAGCTCCACCGGGACTAGCCGCACAGATACGCAGTATTTT.